The entry that follows covers one T cell receptor (beta chain) sequence. The entry originates in a study of T cells in Graves' hyperthyroidism and ophthalmopathy. CDR3 size: 12 residues. Trimming shortened V by 5 bases and J by 8 bases, and 9 bases separated the two germline ends. TCR beta CDR3 regions were amplified from RNA. Carried out on the TCR CDR3, a first-round RT-PCR used the HTBI primer set. TCRdb reanalysed the multiplex PCR reads using MiXCR and keeps one entry per CDR3 protein. The sample records 340,000 or so distinct CDR3 sequences, 21% being singletons. This rearrangement joins TRBV12-3 or TRBV12-4 to TRBJ1-4; no definite D call. Specimen: blood. The receptor was isolated from a woman in her forties or fifties with Graves' hyperthyroidism. The CDR3 DNA is TGTGCCAGCAGTGACCAACAAGAAAAACTGTTTTTT. This encodes CASSDQQEKLFF.